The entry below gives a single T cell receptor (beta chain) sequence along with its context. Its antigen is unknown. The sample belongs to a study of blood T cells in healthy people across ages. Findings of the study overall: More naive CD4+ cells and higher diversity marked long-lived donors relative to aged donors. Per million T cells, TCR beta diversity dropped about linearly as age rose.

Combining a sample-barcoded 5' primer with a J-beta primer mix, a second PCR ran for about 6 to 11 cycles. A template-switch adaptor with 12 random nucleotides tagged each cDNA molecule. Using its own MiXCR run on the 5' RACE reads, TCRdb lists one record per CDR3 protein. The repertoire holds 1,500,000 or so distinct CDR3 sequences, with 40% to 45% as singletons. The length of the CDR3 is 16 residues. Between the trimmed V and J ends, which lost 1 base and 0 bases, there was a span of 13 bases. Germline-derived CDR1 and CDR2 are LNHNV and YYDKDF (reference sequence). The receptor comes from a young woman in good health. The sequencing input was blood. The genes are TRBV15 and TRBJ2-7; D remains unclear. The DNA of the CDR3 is TGTGCCACCAGCAGAGGCCAAGGGTTTTTCTCCTACGAGCAGTACTTC. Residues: CATSRGQGFFSYEQYF.